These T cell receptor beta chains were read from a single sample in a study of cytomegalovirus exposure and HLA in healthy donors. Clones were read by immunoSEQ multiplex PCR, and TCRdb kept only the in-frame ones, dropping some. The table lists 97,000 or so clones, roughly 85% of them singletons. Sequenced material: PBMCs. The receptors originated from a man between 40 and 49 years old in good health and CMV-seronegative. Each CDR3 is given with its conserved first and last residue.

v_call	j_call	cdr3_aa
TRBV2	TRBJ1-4	CASRPDRGNEKLFF
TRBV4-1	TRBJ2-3	CASSQGSFASGASTDTQYF
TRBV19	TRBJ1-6	CASSLGRDNSPLHF
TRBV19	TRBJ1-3	CASSITTGAVGNTIYF
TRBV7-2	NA	CASSLRSYEQYF
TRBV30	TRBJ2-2	CAWRERGGTGELFF
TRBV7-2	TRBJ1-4	CASSRQVNEKLFF
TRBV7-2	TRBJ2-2	CASSLGTSGGAPGELFF
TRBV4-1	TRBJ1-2	CASSQGGLRGYTF
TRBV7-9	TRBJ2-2	CASSASEAVTGELFF
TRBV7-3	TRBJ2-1	CASSTSGGQNEQFF
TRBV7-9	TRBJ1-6	CSSSLEHGSSPLHF
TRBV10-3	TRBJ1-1	CAIRKDRGLLNTEAFF
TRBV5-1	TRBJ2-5	CASSSTPSGGETQYF
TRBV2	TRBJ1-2	CAIPLNYGYTF
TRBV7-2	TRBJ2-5	CASSLDRAGGRETQYF
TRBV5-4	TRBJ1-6	CASSRGGGASYNSPLHF
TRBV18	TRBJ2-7	CASSQTGTLELSYEQYF
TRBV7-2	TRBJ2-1	CASSLSRSSGNEQFF
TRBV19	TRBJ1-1	CASSSGPGRGTEAFF
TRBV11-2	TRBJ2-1	CASSYLAGGDEQFF
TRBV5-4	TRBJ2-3	CASSRGSTSTDTQYF
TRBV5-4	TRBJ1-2	CASYGVLRGYTF
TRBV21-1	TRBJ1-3	CASSKDPRRFSGNTIYF
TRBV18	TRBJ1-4	CASSPFNRDSTEKLFF
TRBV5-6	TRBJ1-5	CASSLAGGYSNQPQHF
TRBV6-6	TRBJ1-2	CASSSPTGASGYTF
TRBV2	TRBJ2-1	CASSLWTGGDEQFF
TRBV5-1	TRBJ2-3	CASSATGGGTDTQYF
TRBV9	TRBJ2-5	CASTLTGSETQYF
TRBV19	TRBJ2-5	CASSTLGQGEETQYF
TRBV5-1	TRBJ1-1	CASSLVEKSPGRGNTEAFF
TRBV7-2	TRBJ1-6	CASSRLSSYNSPLHF
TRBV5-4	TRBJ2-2	CASSAPDRSLISGELFF
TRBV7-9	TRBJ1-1	CSSSPSRDRGITEAFF
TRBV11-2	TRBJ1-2	CASSSLRQAPYGYTF
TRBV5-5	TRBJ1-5	CASSYDFQGYNQPQHF
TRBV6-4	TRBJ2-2	CACRPDDYPGELFF
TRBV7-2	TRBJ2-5	CASRPPASGETQYF
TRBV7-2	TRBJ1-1	CASSLWASSNTEAFF
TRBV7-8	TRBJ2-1	CASSGGRGPYNEQFF
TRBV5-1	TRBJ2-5	CASSSLGAFQETQYF
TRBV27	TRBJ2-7	CASSLSRDYEQYF
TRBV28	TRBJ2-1	CASSFSRGNFF
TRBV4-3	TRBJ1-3	CASSPRAGNTIYF
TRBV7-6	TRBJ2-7	CASSLRSSGGSSSYEQYF
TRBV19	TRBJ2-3	CASSILPGGATDTQYF
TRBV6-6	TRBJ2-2	CASSYAGGPTGELFF
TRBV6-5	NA	CASSYSDRDEQYF
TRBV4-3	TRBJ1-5	CASSQDRGAVYSNQPQHF
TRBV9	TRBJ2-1	CASTLRASGNEQFF